A single sample gave rise to the 10 T cell receptor beta chains below, sequenced in a study of blood T cell repertoires in COVID-19. Sequenced by immunoSEQ multiplex PCR; TCRdb stores in-frame clones only, minus some. The sample consists of over 200,000 clones, around nine tenths of them appearing once. The sample comprised peripheral blood. These receptors were obtained from a woman aged 40 to 50 who had recovered from COVID-19.

J is TRBJ1-2 and V is TRBV10-3, with 8 bases identical to TRBD1. V was pared by 7 bases and J by 13 bases, with 11 bases of the junction left unmatched. CDR3 size: 12 residues. Germline lookup yields CDR1 ENHRY and CDR2 SYGVKD. CDR3 bases: TGTGCCATCACACCCGGGACAGGAGTATCCACCTTC. Residues: CAITPGTGVSTF.

The chain employs TRBV7-3 and TRBJ1-1; TRBD1 matches at 11 bases. Germline V gene lookup returns CDR1 SGHTA and CDR2 FQGTGA. The V and J ends lost 5 bases and 1 base, in that order; junction bases with no gene match: 3. CDR3 size: 15 residues. CDR3 sequence reads: CASSRTGGRNTEAFF. Here the CDR3 DNA reads TGTGCCAGCAGCCGGACAGGGGGCAGGAACACTGAAGCTTTCTTT.

This clone came up a few times. The chain combines TRBV30 with TRBJ1-5, with D possibly matching TRBD1 (5 bases). V was cut by 7 bases and J by 0 bases, with 10 bases left in between. Looked up from germline, CDR1 is GTSNPN and CDR2 is SVGIG (reference sequence). The CDR3 is 13 amino acids. The chain's CDR3 is CAFRGDSNQPQHF. The CDR3 coding sequence is TGTGCCTTCCGGGGGGATAGCAATCAGCCCCAGCATTTT.

The rearrangement joins TRBV9 to TRBJ1-1, with D possibly TRBD1 on 5 matching bases. Germline assignment: CDR1 SGDLS and CDR2 YYNGEE. Trimming stripped 4 bases from V and 4 bases from J, with 14 bases between. This CDR3 has 14 amino acids. This chain's CDR3 is CASSPRTFSTEAFF. As DNA, the CDR3 is TGTGCCAGCAGCCCAAGGACATTTTCCACTGAAGCTTTCTTT.

The J gene is TRBJ2-3, the V gene TRBV30; the D gene is possibly TRBD1 (6 bases). The CDR3 runs to 15 residues. The germline CDR1 and CDR2 sequences are GTSNPN and SVGIG (reference sequence). Between the trimmed V and J ends, which lost 4 bases and 2 bases, there was a span of 16 bases. CDR3 residues: CAWIRGGYHTDTQYF. CDR3 DNA sequence: TGTGCCTGGATCAGGGGCGGGTACCACACAGATACGCAGTATTTT. Variable domain in full (rest from reference TRBV30 and TRBJ2-3): SQTIHQWPATLVQPVGSPLSLECTVEGTSNPNLYWYRQAAGRGLQLLFYSVGIGQISSEVPQNLSASRPQDRQFILSSKKLLLSDSGFYLCAWIRGGYHTDTQYFGPGTRLTVL.

The chain links TRBV9 to TRBJ2-1; 9 positions match TRBD2. Looked up from germline, CDR1 is SGDLS and CDR2 is YYNGEE. After removal of 4 bases from V and 3 bases from J, the junction contained 8 bases not matched to a gene. This CDR3 is built from 16 residues. CDR3 DNA: TGTGCCAGCAGCAAACCCGGGACTAGCTTCTACAATGAGCAGTTCTTC. Its protein is CASSKPGTSFYNEQFF.

Of note for this clone: The identical CDR3 is also encoded by other nucleotide sequences in the sample. V usage is TRBV30 and J usage is TRBJ1-5; 7 bases are shared with TRBD1. The germline CDR1 and CDR2 sequences are GTSNPN and SVGIG (reference sequence). Trimming took 5 bases from V and 3 from J; bases not matched to a gene: 4. The length of the CDR3 is 13 residues. CDR3 region: CAWGGQPNQPQHF. CDR3 nucleotides: TGTGCCTGGGGGGGACAGCCCAATCAGCCCCAGCATTTT. The whole variable domain, remainder taken from reference TRBV30 and TRBJ1-5, is SQTIHQWPATLVQPVGSPLSLECTVEGTSNPNLYWYRQAAGRGLQLLFYSVGIGQISSEVPQNLSASRPQDRQFILSSKKLLLSDSGFYLCAWGGQPNQPQHFGDGTRLSIL.

This clone was found a few times. The chain employs TRBV30 and TRBJ1-6; weak D call: TRBD1 (5 bases). Germline V CDR1 and CDR2: GTSNPN, SVGIG (reference sequence). CDR3 size: 16 residues. Trimming cost V 1 base and J 9 bases, with 19 bases left between them. This CDR3 is CAWSGGGGPKASPLHF. Written as DNA, the CDR3 is TGTGCCTGGAGTGGGGGGGGTGGGCCAAAGGCTTCACCCCTCCACTTT. The entire variable domain, with the rest obtained from reference TRBV30 and TRBJ1-6, is as follows: SQTIHQWPATLVQPVGSPLSLECTVEGTSNPNLYWYRQAAGRGLQLLFYSVGIGQISSEVPQNLSASRPQDRQFILSSKKLLLSDSGFYLCAWSGGGGPKASPLHFGNGTRLTVT.

The chain employs TRBV7-2 and TRBJ2-1; a weak D match, TRBD2 (7 bases). V lost 7 bases and J lost 9, with 19 bases in between. The germline V gene encodes CDR1 SGHTA and CDR2 FQGNSA. The CDR3 contains 14 residues. CDR3 bases: TGTGCCAGCACCCGGGGGGCCGGTGTAGTTGAGCAGTTCTTC. Protein: CASTRGAGVVEQFF.

This chain links TRBV5-4 with TRBJ1-6; the match to TRBD1 covers 9 bases. Germline CDR1 is SGHNT and CDR2 is YYREEE (reference sequence). Unmatched junction bases numbered 2, after V lost 4 bases and J lost 6 bases. This CDR3 has 14 amino acids. The CDR3 DNA reads as TGTGCCAGCAGCCCACAGGGGGCTAATTCACCCCTCCACTTT. It is translated as CASSPQGANSPLHF.